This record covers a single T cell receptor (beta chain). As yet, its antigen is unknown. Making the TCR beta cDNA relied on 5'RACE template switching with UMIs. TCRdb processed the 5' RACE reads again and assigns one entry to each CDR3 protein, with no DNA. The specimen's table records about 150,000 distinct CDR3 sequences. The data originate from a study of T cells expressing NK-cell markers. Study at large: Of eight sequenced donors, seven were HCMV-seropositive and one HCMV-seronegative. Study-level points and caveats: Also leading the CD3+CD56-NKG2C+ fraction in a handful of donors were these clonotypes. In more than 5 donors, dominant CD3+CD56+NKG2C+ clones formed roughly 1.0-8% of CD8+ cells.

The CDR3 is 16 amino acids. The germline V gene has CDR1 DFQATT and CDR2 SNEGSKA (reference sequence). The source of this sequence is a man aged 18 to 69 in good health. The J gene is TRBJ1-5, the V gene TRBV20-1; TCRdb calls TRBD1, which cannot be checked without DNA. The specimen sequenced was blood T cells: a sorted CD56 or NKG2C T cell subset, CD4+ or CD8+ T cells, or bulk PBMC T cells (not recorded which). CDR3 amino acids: CSANTGTAPGIQPQHF.